Each of the 12 T cell receptor beta chains below was sequenced from the same sample in a study of T-cell reconstitution after alpha-beta-depleted transplantation in children. A library of TCRbeta sequences, prepared with unique molecular identifiers, was generated. Using its own MiXCR run on the PCR reads, TCRdb lists one record per CDR3 protein. In the table there are hundreds of thousands of distinct CDR3 sequences, around 12% of which are singletons. The material sequenced was PBMCs, taken before TCRalphabeta/CD19-depleted stem cell transplant. The receptors were sampled from a girl aged 2 to 10 with congenital amegakaryocytic thrombocytopenia, due to receive a stem cell transplant.

The chain carries TRBV7-2 and TRBJ2-3; no firm D call. V was trimmed by 2 bases and J by 0 bases, leaving 12 bases between them. The CDR3 length is 16 residues. Germline assignment: CDR1 SGHTA and CDR2 FQGNSA. The CDR3 region has the DNA TGTGCCAGCAGCTTAATGCGGATATCTAGCACAGATACGCAGTATTTT. Amino acid sequence: CASSLMRISSTDTQYF.

This clonotype was seen at least ten times. The chain has TRBV20-1 and TRBJ2-3; TRBD2 aligns across 9 bases. Germline V gene data show CDR1 as DFQATT and CDR2 as SNEGSKA (reference sequence). This CDR3 has 16 amino acids. With V trimmed by 3 bases and J by 1 base, 8 bases remained unmatched. CDR3 coding DNA: TGCAGTGCTAGGTGGCGGGAGGGCCGCGGCACAGATACGCAGTATTTT. It is translated as CSARWREGRGTDTQYF.

This clonotype was observed many times. The chain links TRBV5-1 to TRBJ2-1; D is possibly TRBD2 (5 bases). The CDR3 has 14 residues. Germline-derived CDR1 and CDR2 are SGHRS and YFSETQ. V gave up 1 base and J gave up 4 bases, with 9 bases separating them. The CDR3 DNA reads TGCGCCAGCAGCTTGTCCGGGGTATACAATGAGCAGTTCTTC. It is translated as CASSLSGVYNEQFF.

The rearrangement links TRBV7-7 to TRBJ2-1, with 7 bases fitting TRBD2. This CDR3 is 15 amino acids long. Trimming took 5 bases from V and 5 from J; bases not matched to a gene: 9. Germline CDR1 is SSHAT and CDR2 is FNYEAQ (reference sequence). This chain's CDR3 is CASSPRTGTNNEQFF. The CDR3 bases are TGTGCCAGCAGCCCCCGCACCGGGACTAACAATGAGCAGTTCTTC.

This clonotype has a handful of counts. This sequence joins TRBV20-1 and TRBJ2-5, with D perhaps TRBD1 or TRBD2 (6 bases each). This CDR3 region has 13 residues. V lost 5 bases to trimming and J lost 4 bases, with 14 bases between them. Germline lookup yields CDR1 DFQATT and CDR2 SNEGSKA (reference sequence). CDR3 sequence: CSALKGGTETQYF. DNA for the CDR3: TGCAGTGCTCTGAAGGGGGGTACAGAGACCCAGTACTTC.

This clonotype was counted many times. V and J are TRBV20-1 and TRBJ2-1; D uncertain. The length of the CDR3 is 11 residues. Per germline, CDR1 DFQATT and CDR2 SNEGSKA (reference sequence). V gave up 6 bases and J gave up 6 bases, with 9 bases separating them. CDR3: CSAPTGNEQFF. Written as DNA, the CDR3 is TGCAGTGCACCGACTGGCAATGAGCAGTTCTTC.

This clonotype was detected a few times. The genes are TRBV14 and TRBJ2-5; no clear D gene. Deletions cut 0 bases from V and 1 base from J, with 12 bases between. CDR3 size: 16 residues. Per germline, CDR1 SGHDN and CDR2 FVKESK. CDR3 sequence: CASSQDPAEPQETQYF. The CDR3 DNA reads TGTGCCAGCAGCCAAGATCCCGCAGAGCCCCAAGAGACCCAGTACTTC.

The CDR3 spells CSVEGAWGNTEAFF. CDR3 coding DNA: TGCAGCGTTGAAGGTGCTTGGGGAAACACTGAAGCTTTCTTT. The chain has TRBV29-1 and TRBJ1-1; the D is unclear. V was clipped by 1 base and J by 2 bases, with 11 bases between them. The V gene's germline CDR1 is SQVTM and CDR2 ANQGSEA. The CDR3 runs to 14 residues.

This clonotype was found a few times. The chain employs TRBV29-1 and TRBJ2-5; D unclear. Deletions cut 6 bases from V and 4 bases from J, with 15 bases between. CDR1 SQVTM and CDR2 ANQGSEA come from the germline V gene. This CDR3 contains 13 residues. Written as DNA, the CDR3 is TGCAGCGTCCGAACGGGTACCGGAGAGACCCAGTACTTC. Its translation is CSVRTGTGETQYF.

V is TRBV12-3 or TRBV12-4 and J is TRBJ2-3; D uncertain. This CDR3 has 14 amino acids. The germline V and J ends were trimmed by 7 bases and 2 bases, with 13 bases remaining between them. CDR3 DNA sequence: TGTGCCAGCACTGACCCTTCCTTCACAGATACGCAGTATTTT. Amino acids: CASTDPSFTDTQYF.

The chain carries TRBV20-1 and TRBJ2-7, with 10 bases matching TRBD2. From germline, CDR1 is DFQATT and CDR2 SNEGSKA (reference sequence). This CDR3 spans 13 amino acids. V was pared by 6 bases and J by 3 bases, with 5 bases of the junction left unmatched. The CDR3 sequence: CSAGSGRRYEQYF. CDR3 nucleotides: TGCAGTGCGGGTAGCGGGAGGCGCTACGAGCAGTACTTC.

Ten or more counts support this clonotype. V is TRBV29-1 and J is TRBJ2-3; D gene ambiguous. The V end was cut by 5 bases, the J end by 2 bases, with 5 bases between. The CDR3 is 11 residues long. Germline V gene lookup returns CDR1 SQVTM and CDR2 ANQGSEA. This CDR3 reads CSVQDTDTQYF. In nucleotides, the CDR3 is TGCAGCGTTCAGGACACAGATACGCAGTATTTT.